A selection of T cell receptor beta chains follows, all from one sample in a study of blood T cell repertoires in COVID-19. Sequencing used immunoSEQ multiplex PCR; TCRdb keeps in-frame clones, though not all of them. The top ten hold around 2.8% of the sample, which has about 270,000 clones, roughly 90% seen once. The sample was PBMCs or T cells enriched from blood (not recorded which). Receptors were obtained from a man aged 35 to 55 who had been exposed to COVID-19. Each CDR3 is given with its conserved first and last residue. D genes are given only for firm matches. Expanded clones get a size class; other rows say once, few or many, or leave the size out.

j_call | d_call | v_call | clone_size | cdr3_length | cdr3_aa | cdr3_nt
TRBJ2-3 | TRBD2 | TRBV3-1/TRBV3-2 | . | 15 | CASSHEAGWEDTQYF | TGTGCCAGCAGCCACGAAGCGGGGTGGGAAGATACGCAGTATTTT
TRBJ1-2 | TRBD1 | TRBV19 | . | 14 | CASSPRQGRYGYTF | TGTGCCAGTAGTCCTCGACAGGGAAGGTATGGCTACACCTTC
TRBJ1-6 | TRBD1 | TRBV30 | . | 15 | CAWSSSPGQGSPLHF | TGTGCCTGGAGTTCCTCACCGGGACAGGGTTCACCCCTCCACTTT
TRBJ1-1 | . | TRBV11-2 | . | 15 | CASSPGDPRFPEAFF | TGTGCCAGCAGCCCAGGGGACCCCCGGTTCCCTGAAGCTTTCTTT
TRBJ1-4 | . | TRBV27 | . | 14 | CASSTGTRNEKLFF | TGTGCCAGCAGTACCGGGACAAGAAATGAAAAACTGTTTTTT
TRBJ2-7 | TRBD2 | TRBV5-5 | . | 15 | CASSLSTSVVYEQYF | TGTGCCAGCAGCTTATCTACTAGCGTAGTATACGAGCAGTACTTC
TRBJ2-2 | TRBD1 | TRBV3-1/TRBV3-2 | . | 15 | CASSQATGAFGELFF | TGTGCCAGCAGCCAGGCGACAGGGGCTTTCGGGGAGCTGTTTTTT
TRBJ1-2 | TRBD1 | TRBV5-4 | . | 14 | CASSLGTGEYGYTF | TGTGCCAGCAGCTTGGGGACAGGGGAATATGGCTACACCTTC
TRBJ1-3 | TRBD1 | TRBV5-6 | few | 15 | CASSLGDRDRNTIYF | TGTGCCAGCAGCTTGGGGGACAGGGACCGAAACACCATATATTTT
TRBJ2-1 | TRBD1 | TRBV12-5 | . | 15 | CASGFPGQGYNEQFF | TGTGCTAGTGGTTTTCCGGGACAGGGCTACAATGAGCAGTTCTTC
TRBJ2-3 | TRBD2 | TRBV7-6 | once | 15 | CASSPLAGETDTQYF | TGTGCCAGCAGCCCACTAGCGGGAGAGACAGATACGCAGTATTTT
TRBJ2-1 | TRBD1 | TRBV6-5 | . | 13 | CASRRDRGDEQFF | TGTGCCAGCAGACGGGACAGGGGCGATGAGCAGTTCTTC
TRBJ1-1 | . | TRBV29-1 | . | 12 | CSVVGSITEAFF | TGCAGCGTGGTGGGGAGTATCACTGAAGCTTTCTTT
TRBJ2-7 | . | TRBV27 | . | 16 | CASSFPTGINSYEQYF | TGTGCCAGCAGTTTCCCGACCGGGATAAACTCCTACGAGCAGTACTTC
TRBJ1-6 | . | TRBV7-3 | . | 14 | CASSATGLGSPLHF | TGTGCCAGCAGCGCCACAGGGTTGGGTTCACCCCTCCACTTT
TRBJ1-4 | . | TRBV7-9 | . | 12 | CASSHSNEKLFF | TGTGCCAGCAGCCACAGTAATGAAAAACTGTTTTTT
TRBJ2-2 | . | TRBV4-1 | . | 17 | CASSTPHRAPNTGELFF | TGCGCCAGCAGCACACCGCACAGGGCCCCAAACACCGGGGAGCTGTTTTTT
TRBJ2-5 | . | TRBV6-5 | . | 15 | CASSYSGGQQETQYF | TGTGCCAGCAGTTACTCGGGGGGGCAACAAGAGACCCAGTACTTC
TRBJ2-2 | . | TRBV27 | . | 16 | CASSLLTGIYTGELFF | TGTGCCAGCAGTTTACTTACAGGGATTTACACCGGGGAGCTGTTTTTT
TRBJ2-3 | . | TRBV4-2 | . | 16 | CASSQPWSEGTDTQYF | TGTGCCAGCAGCCAACCCTGGTCCGAGGGCACAGATACGCAGTATTTT
TRBJ1-5 | TRBD1 | TRBV2 | . | 15 | CASRGDRGKGQPQHF | TGTGCCAGCAGGGGGGACAGGGGTAAAGGTCAGCCCCAGCATTTT
TRBJ2-7 | . | TRBV28 | . | 13 | CASTETASYEQYF | TGTGCCAGCACCGAGACAGCCTCCTACGAGCAGTACTTC
TRBJ1-3 | . | TRBV15 | . | 18 | CATSRVLPGEYSGNTIYF | TGTGCCACCAGCAGAGTTTTGCCAGGCGAATACTCTGGAAACACCATATATTTT
TRBJ2-2 | . | TRBV7-3 | . | 12 | CASSPGSGELFF | TGTGCCAGCAGCCCGGGGTCCGGGGAGCTGTTTTTT
TRBJ1-1 | TRBD1 | TRBV11-3 | . | 13 | CAISRDRNTEAFF | TGTGCCATCTCGCGGGACAGGAACACTGAAGCTTTCTTT
TRBJ2-5 | . | TRBV7-3 | . | 13 | CASSLTYQETQYF | TGTGCCAGCAGCTTAACCTATCAAGAGACCCAGTACTTC
TRBJ1-4 | TRBD1 | TRBV4-1 | . | 16 | CASSQDRDSRSEKLFF | TGCGCCAGCAGCCAAGATCGGGACAGCAGGAGTGAAAAACTGTTTTTT
TRBJ2-1 | TRBD2 | TRBV19 | . | 17 | CASSIASGRDSYNEQFF | TGTGCCAGTAGTATAGCTAGCGGGAGAGACTCCTACAATGAGCAGTTCTTC